This T cell receptor (beta chain) originates from a study of shared clonotypes between healthy human individuals. General observations from the study: Naive subsets typically showed greater estimated richness than memory subsets.

Sequencing was performed with immunoSEQ multiplex PCR; in TCRdb, only in-frame clones are kept and a portion is missing. The table lists 2.3 million or so clones, approximately 93% of them singletons. V was cut by 1 base and J by 0 bases, with 13 bases left in between. Germline loops: CDR1 MDHEN, CDR2 SYDVKM. This CDR3 contains 18 residues. CD4+ cells were split into CD45RA+ naive and CD45RA-negative memory subsets. Notes on this clone: Its antigen remains unidentified.

The sample taken for sequencing was naive CD4+ T cells from PBMCs. The sample's subset: CD45RA+ positively selected. The chain links TRBV28 to TRBJ2-6; D not certain. This receptor was obtained from a man aged 18 to 29 in good health. Some clones in this sample may be carry-over from other donors' samples. The CDR3 bases are TGTGCCAGCAGTTTATACGGGCCCCCTTTCTCTGGGGCCAACGTCCTGACTTTC. Translating it yields CASSLYGPPFSGANVLTF. Based on the CDR3 plus reference TRBV28 and TRBJ2-6, the full variable domain is DVKVTQSSRYLVKRTGEKVFLECVQDMDHENMFWYRQDPGLGLRLIYFSYDVKMKEKGDIPEGYSVSREKKERFSLILESASTNQTSMYLCASSLYGPPFSGANVLTFGAGSRLTVL.